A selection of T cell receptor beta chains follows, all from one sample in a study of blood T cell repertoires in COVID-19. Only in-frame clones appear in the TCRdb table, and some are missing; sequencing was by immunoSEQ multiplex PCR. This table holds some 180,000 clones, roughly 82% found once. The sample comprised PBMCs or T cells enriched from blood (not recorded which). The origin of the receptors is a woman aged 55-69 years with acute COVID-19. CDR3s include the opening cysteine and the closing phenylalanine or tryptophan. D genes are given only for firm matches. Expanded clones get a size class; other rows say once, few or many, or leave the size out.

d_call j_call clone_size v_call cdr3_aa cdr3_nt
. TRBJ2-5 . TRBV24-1 CATSVPSLGQETQYF TGTGCCACCAGTGTCCCATCACTAGGCCAAGAGACCCAGTACTTC
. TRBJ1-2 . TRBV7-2 CASSSARGREGYGYTF TGTGCCAGCAGCTCAGCGAGGGGCAGGGAGGGCTATGGCTACACCTTC
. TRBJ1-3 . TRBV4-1 CASSQVIVRGTIYF TGCGCCAGCAGCCAAGTTATTGTAAGGGGCACCATATATTTT
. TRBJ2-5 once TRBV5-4 CASSSSGVQETQYF TGTGCCAGCAGCTCTTCCGGGGTCCAAGAGACCCAGTACTTC
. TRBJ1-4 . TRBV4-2 CASSQDMQGNEKLFF TGTGCCAGCAGCCAAGATATGCAGGGAAATGAAAAACTGTTTTTT
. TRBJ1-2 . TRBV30 CACRDNSNYGYTF TGTGCCTGCCGGGACAATTCTAACTATGGCTACACCTTC
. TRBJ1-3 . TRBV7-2 CASRTTGSGNTIYF TGTGCCAGCAGAACAACAGGGTCTGGAAACACCATATATTTT
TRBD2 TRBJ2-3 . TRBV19 CASSIVGAGVGTQYF TGTGCCAGTAGTATAGTAGGAGCGGGAGTCGGTACGCAGTATTTT
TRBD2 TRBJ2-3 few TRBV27 CASSLRRGSTDTQYF TGTGCCAGCAGTTTGAGGCGGGGGAGCACAGATACGCAGTATTTT
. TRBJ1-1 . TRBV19 CASDLGGTEAFF TGTGCCAGTGATTTGGGGGGAACTGAAGCTTTCTTT
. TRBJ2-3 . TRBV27 CASSTQSQSTDTQYF TGTGCCAGCAGTACCCAAAGTCAGAGCACAGATACGCAGTATTTT
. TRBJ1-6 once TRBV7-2 CASSSGVSSYNSPLHF TGTGCCAGCAGCTCGGGTGTGAGCTCCTATAATTCACCCCTCCACTTT
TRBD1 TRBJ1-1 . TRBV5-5 CASSNRQGMNTEAFF TGTGCCAGCAGCAACCGACAGGGGATGAACACTGAAGCTTTCTTT
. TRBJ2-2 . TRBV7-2 CASSPSSTGELFF TGTGCCAGCAGCCCCAGTTCTACCGGGGAGCTGTTTTTT
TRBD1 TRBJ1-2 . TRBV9 CASSPSTGLNYGYTF TGTGCCAGCAGCCCTTCGACAGGGCTTAACTATGGCTACACCTTC
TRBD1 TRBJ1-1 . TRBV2 CASTYWGQGNTEAFF TGTGCCAGCACTTACTGGGGACAGGGGAACACTGAAGCTTTCTTT
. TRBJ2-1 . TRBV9 CASSVVGGGGNEQFF TGTGCCAGCAGCGTGGTGGGGGGTGGTGGTAATGAGCAGTTCTTC
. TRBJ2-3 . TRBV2 CASSARGHSRDTQYF TGTGCCAGCAGTGCTCGCGGGCACTCCAGGGATACGCAGTATTTT
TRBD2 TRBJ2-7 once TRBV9 CASSPGLAGVYEQYF TGTGCCAGCAGCCCCGGCCTAGCGGGGGTCTACGAGCAGTACTTC
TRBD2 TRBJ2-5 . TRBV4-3 CASSQVQAGVQGTQYF TGCGCCAGCAGCCAAGTACAAGCGGGGGTCCAGGGGACCCAGTACTTC
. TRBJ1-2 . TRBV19 CASSIGGGAGYTF TGTGCCAGTAGTATAGGGGGGGGCGCCGGCTACACCTTC
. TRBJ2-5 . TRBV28 CASSLTDGQETQYF TGTGCCAGCAGCCTCACAGACGGTCAAGAGACCCAGTACTTC
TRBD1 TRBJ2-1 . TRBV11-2 CASSPTGAYNEQFF TGTGCCAGCAGCCCAACAGGGGCCTACAATGAGCAGTTCTTC
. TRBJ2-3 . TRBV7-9 CASSASDTYTDTQYF TGTGCCAGCAGCGCTAGCGATACCTACACAGATACGCAGTATTTT
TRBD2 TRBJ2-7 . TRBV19 CASRLAGGPAEQYF TGTGCCAGCAGGCTAGCGGGAGGCCCGGCGGAGCAGTACTTC
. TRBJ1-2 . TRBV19 CASSLDPGVPNYGYTF TGTGCCAGTAGTCTTGACCCAGGGGTCCCAAACTATGGCTACACCTTC
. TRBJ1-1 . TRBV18 CASSPIEQGTEAFF TGTGCCAGCTCACCCATTGAACAGGGTACTGAAGCTTTCTTT
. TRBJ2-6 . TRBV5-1 CASSLRQSSGANVLTF TGCGCCAGCAGCTTGCGACAGTCCTCTGGGGCCAACGTCCTGACTTTC
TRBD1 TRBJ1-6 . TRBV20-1 CSASRQGAPLSPLHF TGCAGTGCTAGTCGGCAGGGGGCGCCTTTATCACCCCTCCACTTT
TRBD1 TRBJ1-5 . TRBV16 CASSQYRTRGDQPQHF TGTGCCAGCAGCCAATATCGGACCAGGGGGGATCAGCCCCAGCATTTT
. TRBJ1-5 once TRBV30 CAWSRTVDQPQHF TGTGCCTGGAGTCGTACAGTAGATCAGCCCCAGCATTTT
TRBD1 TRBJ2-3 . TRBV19 CASRQGVADTQYF TGTGCCAGCAGACAGGGGGTAGCAGATACGCAGTATTTT
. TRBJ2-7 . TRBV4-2 CASSQGARAYEQYF TGTGCCAGCAGCCAGGGAGCCCGGGCCTACGAGCAGTACTTC
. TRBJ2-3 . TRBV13 CASSLLGGTGGDTQYF TGTGCCAGCAGCTTATTGGGTGGAACGGGGGGCGATACGCAGTATTTT
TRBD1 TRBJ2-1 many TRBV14 CASSQMGQAFRIGQFF TGTGCCAGCAGCCAAATGGGACAGGCATTTCGAATCGGGCAGTTCTTC
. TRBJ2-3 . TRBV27 CANKSSGSTDTQYF TGTGCCAACAAATCCAGCGGAAGCACAGATACGCAGTATTTT
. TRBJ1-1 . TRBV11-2 CASSTHRDTLSAFF TGTGCCAGCAGCACCCACCGGGACACATTATCGGCTTTCTTT
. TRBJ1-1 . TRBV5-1 CASSLEAGAMNTEAFF TGCGCCAGCAGCTTGGAGGCGGGGGCGATGAACACTGAAGCTTTCTTT
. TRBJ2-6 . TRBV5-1 CANSPLAGAGAGANVLTF TGCGCCAACAGCCCCCTAGCAGGGGCGGGAGCTGGGGCCAACGTCCTGACTTTC
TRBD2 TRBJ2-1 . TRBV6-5 CASNRLAGGPVEQFF TGTGCCAGCAACCGTCTAGCGGGAGGGCCGGTTGAGCAGTTCTTC
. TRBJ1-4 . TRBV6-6 CASSHVNEKLFF TGTGCCAGCAGTCATGTAAATGAAAAACTGTTTTTT
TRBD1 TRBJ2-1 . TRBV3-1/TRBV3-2 CASSQAGTGGWQGRFF TGTGCCAGCAGCCAGGCTGGGACAGGGGGATGGCAAGGCCGGTTCTTC
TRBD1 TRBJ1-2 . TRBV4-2 CASSQGRTGDYGYTF TGTGCCAGCAGCCAGGGCCGGACAGGGGACTATGGCTACACCTTC
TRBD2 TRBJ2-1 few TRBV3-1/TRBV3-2 CASTPTSGAYNEQFF TGTGCCAGCACCCCGACTAGCGGGGCCTACAATGAGCAGTTCTTC
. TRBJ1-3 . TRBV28 CASSTGISSGNTIYF TGTGCCAGCAGTACAGGAATTAGCTCTGGAAACACCATATATTTT
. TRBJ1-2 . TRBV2 CASSEGRGGVNYGYTF TGTGCCAGCAGTGAAGGCCGGGGGGGAGTGAACTATGGCTACACCTTC
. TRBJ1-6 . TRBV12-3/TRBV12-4 CASTRRDNSPLHF TGTGCCAGCACGCGACGGGATAATTCACCCCTCCACTTT
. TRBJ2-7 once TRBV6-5 CASSYSSTHEQYF TGTGCCAGCAGTTACTCGTCTACCCACGAGCAGTACTTC
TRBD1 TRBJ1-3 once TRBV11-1 CASSSGQDLGNTIYF TGTGCCAGCAGCTCCGGACAGGACCTCGGAAACACCATATATTTT
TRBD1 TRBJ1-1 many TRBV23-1 CASSQSFVRTGLCEAFF TGCGCCAGCAGTCAATCATTCGTAAGGACAGGGTTGTGTGAAGCTTTCTTT
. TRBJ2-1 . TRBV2 CASNGGANNEQFF TGTGCCAGCAATGGGGGGGCAAACAATGAGCAGTTCTTC
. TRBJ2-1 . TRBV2 CASSGPRSSYNEQFF TGTGCCAGCAGTGGACCGCGGAGCTCCTACAATGAGCAGTTCTTC
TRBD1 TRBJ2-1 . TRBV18 CASSWDRRNNEQFF TGTGCCAGCTCTTGGGACAGGCGTAACAATGAGCAGTTCTTC